This passage covers 4 T cell receptor beta chains from one sample sequenced in a study of blood T cell repertoires in COVID-19. Here immunoSEQ multiplex PCR was the method, and the copy in TCRdb shows in-frame clones only, minus some. The table has under 500,000 clones, over 75% seen once; the top ten hold about 1.1%. What was sequenced was PBMCs or T cells enriched from blood (not recorded which). The receptors come from a man aged 25 to 40 who had recovered from COVID-19.

The V gene is TRBV28, the J gene TRBJ1-1, with TRBD1 identical over 8 bases. Germline V lookup: CDR1 MDHEN, CDR2 SYDVKM. The V segment lost 3 bases and the J segment 4 bases; nucleotides outside the gene matches: 4. CDR3 length: 14 residues. The CDR3 DNA is TGTGCCAGCAGTTTGCAGGGGGCGAGCACTGAAGCTTTCTTT. Translated: CASSLQGASTEAFF.

The chain is built from TRBV5-1 and TRBJ1-6, with TRBD1 matching over 9 bases. The CDR3 consists of 14 residues. V was clipped by 4 bases and J by 7 bases; unmatched bases: 3. The germline gives CDR1 SGHRS, CDR2 YFSETQ. CDR3 nucleotides: TGCGCCAGCAGCCCGGACAGGGGCAATTCACCCCTCCACTTT. Amino acid sequence: CASSPDRGNSPLHF.

The chain carries TRBV11-2 and TRBJ1-3; a possible D gene is TRBD1 (6 bases). V shed 5 bases and J shed 4 bases, with 18 bases lying between them. This CDR3 is built from 16 residues. Germline V gene lookup returns CDR1 SGHAT and CDR2 FQNNGV. In DNA, the CDR3 is TGTGCCAGCAGCCCCCGGGGGGCAGGTTCAGGAAACACCATATATTTT. Translation gives CASSPRGAGSGNTIYF.

The chain links TRBV18 to TRBJ1-1, with 8 bases aligning to TRBD1. The junction had 10 bases not matched to a gene; V was cut back by 3 bases and J by 4 bases. This CDR3 has 16 residues. Per the germline V gene, CDR1 is KGHSH and CDR2 is LQKENI. The CDR3 region is CASSPLITGGGTEAFF. CDR3 DNA sequence: TGTGCCAGCTCACCCCTTATTACAGGGGGTGGCACTGAAGCTTTCTTT.